This T cell receptor (beta chain) is from a study of T cell clones after liver transplantation. V dropped 0 bases and J dropped 6 bases, with 10 bases sitting between them. The germline CDR1 and CDR2 sequences are SGDLS and YYNGEE. The CDR3 spans 14 residues. The table came from immunoSEQ multiplex PCR; TCRdb's copy has only in-frame clones and leaves some out. The table shows 55,000 to 70,000 clones, with over 90% occurring only once. This material consisted of CD4+ T cells from blood, taken around 27 months after liver transplant. The chain links TRBV9 to TRBJ1-3; tentative D call: TRBD1 (5 bases). The sequence derives from a human patient who received a liver transplant. Some of these T cells may belong to the graft donor. CDR3 DNA: TGTGCCAGCAGCGTAGATTGGACATTAAACACCATATATTTT. It encodes CASSVDWTLNTIYF.